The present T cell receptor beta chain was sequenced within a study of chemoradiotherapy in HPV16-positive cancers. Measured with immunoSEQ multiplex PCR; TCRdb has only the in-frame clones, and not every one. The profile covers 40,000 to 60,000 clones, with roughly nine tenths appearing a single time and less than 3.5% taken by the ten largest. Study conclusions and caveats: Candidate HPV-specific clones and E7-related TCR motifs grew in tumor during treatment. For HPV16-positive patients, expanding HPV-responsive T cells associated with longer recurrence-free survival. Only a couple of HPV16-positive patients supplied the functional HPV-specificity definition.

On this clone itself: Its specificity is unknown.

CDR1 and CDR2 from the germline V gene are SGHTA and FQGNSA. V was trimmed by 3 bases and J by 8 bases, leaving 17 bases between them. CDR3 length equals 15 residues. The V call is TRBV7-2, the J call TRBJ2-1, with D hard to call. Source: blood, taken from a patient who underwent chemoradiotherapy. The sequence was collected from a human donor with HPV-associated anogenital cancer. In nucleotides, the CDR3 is TGTGCCAGCAGCTTGTCCGGCTTGCCTCCGGATGAGCAGTTCTTC. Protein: CASSLSGLPPDEQFF.